The T cell receptor beta chain described here comes from a study of OX40 agonist ivuxolimab in advanced cancers. Study in general: Patients receiving dose escalation had hepatocellular carcinoma, melanoma, renal cell or head and neck cancer. Overall study findings and caveats: Expanded peripheral T cell antigen specificity was not determined. At doses 0.1 to 3.0 mg/kg, CD4+ and CD8+ clones expanded.

TCRdb keeps only in-frame clones here, not all; method: immunoSEQ multiplex PCR. The data show roughly 91,000 clones, roughly 89% seen once. Looked up from germline, CDR1 is SGHNT and CDR2 is YYREEE (reference sequence). There are 14 residues in the CDR3. V was trimmed by 4 bases and J by 4 bases, leaving 14 bases between them. Peripheral blood came from all dose cohorts at three timepoints. On this clone itself: Antigen unknown.

Here the sequenced sample was CD4+ or CD8+ T cells sorted from blood, taken in a trial of the OX40 agonist ivuxolimab. V usage is TRBV5-4 and J usage is TRBJ1-2; TRBD1 might be the D (6 bases). This sequence originates from an adult with an advanced solid tumor such as melanoma, head and neck, liver or kidney cancer. In DNA, the CDR3 is TGTGCCAGCAGCCCGGGGGCGCCCCTCTATGGCTACACCTTC. Translating it yields CASSPGAPLYGYTF.